This passage covers 9 T cell receptor beta chains from one sample sequenced in a study of cytomegalovirus exposure and HLA in healthy donors (dated by TCRdb to the late 2010s). The library came from the immunoSEQ multiplex PCR assay. A mixture of 60 forward primers for TCR Vbeta segments and 13 reverse primers for TCR Jbeta segments was used in the multiplex PCR. The table was pulled from immuneACCESS by TCRdb, which kept in-frame rearrangements only. Such tables lose some clones; where checked, under half of the loss comes from unresolved V genes, and the rest has no known cause. This sample gives fewer than 200,000 clones in total; 65% to 70% of them show up just once. 4% to 5.5% of the sample goes to the ten largest clones. Sequencing was done on a sample of PBMCs. The receptors shown here come from a woman between 18 and 29 years old in good health and CMV-seropositive.

This chain uses TRBV27 with TRBJ2-1; D is ambiguous. This CDR3 is 15 amino acids long. In germline, CDR1 is MNHEY, CDR2 SMNVEV (reference sequence). Trimming removed 8 bases from V and 0 bases from J, with 14 bases in between. CDR3 sequence: CASRLEPGSYNEQFF. DNA of the CDR3: TGTGCCAGCCGTCTCGAACCGGGCTCCTACAATGAGCAGTTCTTC.

The V and J genes are TRBV6-5 and TRBJ2-7; a weak D match, TRBD1 (8 bases). The CDR3 totals 13 residues. Germline V lookup: CDR1 MNHEY, CDR2 SVGAGI. Trimming took 8 bases from V and 2 from J, leaving 13 bases between them. The CDR3 spells CASRQGTTYEQYF. CDR3 sequence (DNA): TGTGCCAGCCGACAGGGGACTACCTACGAGCAGTACTTC.

The chain employs TRBV2 and TRBJ2-1, with 10 bases lining up with TRBD2. The CDR3 consists of 14 residues. Trimming cost V 6 bases and J 6 bases; bases outside gene matches: 5. Germline V gene lookup returns CDR1 SNHLY and CDR2 FYNNEI. The CDR3 DNA reads as TGTGCCAGCAGCGCTAGCGGGGGTTTCAATGAGCAGTTCTTC. Amino acids: CASSASGGFNEQFF.

The CDR3 DNA sequence: TGTGCCAGCAGTTCCAGTTTCTCTGGAAACACCATATATTTT. This translates into CASSSSFSGNTIYF. The chain is built from TRBV27 and TRBJ1-3; unclear D gene. V was shortened by 4 bases and J by 0 bases, with 7 bases between the two germline ends. Germline lookup yields CDR1 MNHEY and CDR2 SMNVEV (reference sequence). This CDR3 is 14 amino acids long.

CDR3 sequence: CASIFSKERRNTEAFF. CDR3 DNA sequence: TGTGCCAGCATTTTCTCGAAAGAGCGGAGGAACACTGAAGCTTTCTTT. V and J are TRBV2 and TRBJ1-1; D is unclear. Looked up from germline, CDR1 is SNHLY and CDR2 is FYNNEI. The CDR3 runs to 16 residues. Trimming took 7 bases from V and 1 from J, leaving 19 bases between them. The complete variable domain, with remaining parts taken from reference TRBV2 and TRBJ1-1, reads EPEVTQTPSHQVTQMGQEVILRCVPISNHLYFYWYRQILGQKVEFLVSFYNNEISEKSEIFDDQFSVERPDGSNFTLKIRSTKLEDSAMYFCASIFSKERRNTEAFFGQGTRLTVV.

The chain joins TRBV7-9 to TRBJ2-5, with 11 nucleotides matching TRBD2. This CDR3 region has 19 residues. Trimming took 5 bases from V and 5 from J; bases not matched to a gene: 19. Germline V gene lookup returns CDR1 SEHNR and CDR2 FQNEAQ (reference sequence). CDR3 region: CASSDPMGLAVSGGETQYF. The CDR3 nucleotides are TGTGCCAGCAGCGACCCGATGGGACTAGCGGTTTCCGGTGGGGAGACCCAGTACTTC.

This clone appeared a few times. The V gene is TRBV19, the J gene TRBJ1-1; weak D call: TRBD1 (5 bases). Per the germline V gene, CDR1 is LNHDA and CDR2 is SQIVND (reference sequence). V was cut by 6 bases and J by 1 base, with 15 bases left in between. CDR3 length: 15 residues. The CDR3 nucleotides are TGTGCCAGTAGCAAACAACAGGTGAGGAACACTGAAGCTTTCTTT. Protein product: CASSKQQVRNTEAFF.

The V and J genes are TRBV27 and TRBJ2-7, with 8 bases matching TRBD1. J gave up 2 bases and V 4 bases, and 7 bases lay outside the gene matches. The CDR3 runs to 15 residues. Germline loops: CDR1 MNHEY, CDR2 SMNVEV (reference sequence). CDR3 sequence: CASSWRPGQAYEQYF. CDR3 in DNA: TGTGCCAGCAGTTGGCGCCCGGGACAGGCCTACGAGCAGTACTTC.

The chain employs TRBV9 and TRBJ1-6; TRBD1 is a possible D gene (5 bases). The ends were cut back, 0 bases at V and 8 bases at J, with 9 bases in the middle. CDR1 is SGDLS and CDR2 is YYNGEE in the germline V gene. The CDR3 has 14 residues. DNA of the CDR3: TGTGCCAGCAGCGTAGCAGGGTGGGATTCACCCCTCCACTTT. It encodes CASSVAGWDSPLHF.